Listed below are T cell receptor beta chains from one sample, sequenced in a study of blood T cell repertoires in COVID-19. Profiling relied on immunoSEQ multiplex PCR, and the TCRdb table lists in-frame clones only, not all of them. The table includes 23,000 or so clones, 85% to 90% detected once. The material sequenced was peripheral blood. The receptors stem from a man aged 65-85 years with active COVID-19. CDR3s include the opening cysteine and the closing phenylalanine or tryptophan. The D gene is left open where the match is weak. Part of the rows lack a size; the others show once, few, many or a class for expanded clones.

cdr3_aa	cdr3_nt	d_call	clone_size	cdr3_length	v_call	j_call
CASSLQGQHWDEQFF	TGTGCCAGTAGTTTACAGGGTCAGCACTGGGATGAGCAGTTCTTC	.	.	15	TRBV19	TRBJ2-1
CSVARVTSTDTQYF	TGCAGCGTTGCCAGGGTAACTAGCACAGATACGCAGTATTTT	.	.	14	TRBV29-1	TRBJ2-3
CASSSGTGVRNTEAFF	TGTGCCAGCAGTTCCGGGACAGGGGTGCGGAACACTGAAGCTTTCTTT	TRBD1	once	16	TRBV27	TRBJ1-1
CASSLVQGVNEQFF	TGTGCCAGCAGCTTAGTACAGGGGGTCAATGAGCAGTTCTTC	TRBD1	.	14	TRBV7-9	TRBJ2-1
CASSQDSPSSVGSYNEQFF	TGCGCCAGCAGCCAAGATAGCCCCTCTAGCGTAGGGTCCTACAATGAGCAGTTCTTC	.	.	19	TRBV4-1	TRBJ2-1
CASTGQRIRDEQFF	TGTGCCAGCACTGGCCAGCGGATTCGGGATGAGCAGTTCTTC	.	.	14	TRBV2	TRBJ2-1
CAAGSSGRVNEQFF	TGTGCCGCGGGATCTAGCGGGAGGGTGAATGAGCAGTTCTTC	TRBD2	.	14	TRBV10-3	TRBJ2-1
CASSQLRGAEAFF	TGTGCCAGCAGCCAACTCAGGGGCGCTGAAGCTTTCTTT	.	.	13	TRBV14	TRBJ1-1
CASSFRARGYGYTF	.	.	.	14	TRBV5-6	TRBJ1-2
CASSFRPYSDTQYF	TGTGCCAGCAGCTTCAGGCCCTACTCAGATACGCAGTATTTT	.	.	14	TRBV11-3	TRBJ2-3
CASSLQAGTGELFF	TGTGCCAGTAGTTTACAGGCGGGGACCGGGGAGCTGTTTTTT	.	.	14	TRBV19	TRBJ2-2
CASSQDSASGDYEQYF	TGTGCCAGCAGCCAAGATTCTGCTAGCGGGGACTACGAGCAGTACTTC	TRBD2	.	16	TRBV3-1/TRBV3-2	TRBJ2-7
CASSLSGQETDTQYF	TGTGCCAGCAGTTTAAGTGGACAGGAAACAGATACGCAGTATTTT	TRBD1	.	15	TRBV27	TRBJ2-3
CASSVEASGGADTQYF	TGTGCCAGCAGCGTAGAGGCTAGCGGGGGGGCGGATACGCAGTATTTT	TRBD2	.	16	TRBV9	TRBJ2-3
CASSRTSGGLDEQFF	TGTGCCAGCAGCCGGACTAGCGGGGGGCTTGATGAGCAGTTCTTC	TRBD2	.	15	TRBV11-3	TRBJ2-1
CASSFPSSGGVTDTQYF	TGTGCCAGCAGCTTCCCCTCTAGCGGGGGAGTGACAGATACGCAGTATTTT	TRBD2	.	17	TRBV5-8	TRBJ2-3
CASSIDRTGLSGYTF	TGTGCCAGTAGTATAGATCGGACAGGTTTGTCTGGCTACACCTTC	TRBD1	.	15	TRBV19	TRBJ1-2
CASSLQGEYSYEQYF	TGCGCCAGCAGCTTACAGGGGGAGTACTCCTACGAGCAGTACTTC	TRBD1	.	15	TRBV5-1	TRBJ2-7
CSASIGGRYNEQFF	TGCAGTGCTAGTATCGGGGGACGCTACAATGAGCAGTTCTTC	.	.	14	TRBV20-1	TRBJ2-1
CASSPSDSSYHYNSPLHF	TGTGCCAGCAGTCCTAGTGATTCCTCATACCACTATAATTCACCCCTCCACTTT	.	once	18	TRBV28	TRBJ1-6
CASRPGTGGRETQYF	TGTGCCAGTAGACCCGGGACAGGGGGCAGAGAGACCCAGTACTTC	TRBD1	.	15	TRBV19	TRBJ2-5
CASSGTPSGNTIYF	TGTGCCAGCAGTGGGACACCTTCTGGAAACACCATATATTTT	.	.	14	TRBV25-1	TRBJ1-3
CASTPGQGTDTQYF	TGTGCCAGTACACCGGGACAGGGGACAGATACGCAGTATTTT	TRBD1	once	14	TRBV6-5	TRBJ2-3
CASVRQGAYGYTF	TGTGCCAGCGTTCGACAGGGGGCGTATGGCTACACCTTC	TRBD1	.	13	TRBV2	TRBJ1-2
CASSLIDRGAYEQYF	TGTGCCAGCAGTCTGATCGACAGGGGTGCCTACGAGCAGTACTTC	TRBD1	.	15	TRBV6-5	TRBJ2-7
CASSGGDRLNTEAFF	TGTGCCAGCAGCGGGGGGGACAGGTTGAACACTGAAGCTTTCTTT	TRBD1	.	15	TRBV9	TRBJ1-1
CASSDDRGGYYGYTF	TGTGCCAGCAGTGACGACAGGGGCGGCTACTATGGCTACACCTTC	TRBD1	few	15	TRBV6-1	TRBJ1-2
CAWAGQGRSYGYTF	TGTGCCTGGGCGGGACAGGGACGGTCCTATGGCTACACCTTC	TRBD1	.	14	TRBV30	TRBJ1-2
CASSDYRGRSYGYTF	TGTGCCAGCAGTGACTACAGGGGGCGCTCCTATGGCTACACCTTC	TRBD1	.	15	TRBV9	TRBJ1-2
CASSHRTPSGRGYEQYF	TGTGCCAGCAGTCATAGAACCCCTAGCGGGAGGGGCTACGAGCAGTACTTC	TRBD2	.	17	TRBV27	TRBJ2-7
CASGFTGTGDRMADTQYF	TGTGCCAGCGGATTTACCGGGACAGGGGATCGTATGGCAGATACGCAGTATTTT	TRBD1	.	18	TRBV2	TRBJ2-3
CASSEDREYRAFF	TGTGCCAGCAGTGAGGACAGGGAGTACCGAGCTTTCTTT	TRBD1	.	13	TRBV6-1	TRBJ1-1
CAWSPQGYGYTF	TGTGCCTGGAGTCCACAGGGATATGGCTACACCTTC	.	.	12	TRBV30	TRBJ1-2
CASSPSGGGGDTQYF	TGTGCCAGCAGTCCAAGCGGAGGGGGGGGAGATACGCAGTATTTT	.	few	15	TRBV7-2	TRBJ2-3
CASSLRLAGVGADTQYF	TGCGCCAGCAGCCTTCGACTAGCGGGAGTCGGGGCAGATACGCAGTATTTT	TRBD2	.	17	TRBV4-1	TRBJ2-3
CASSLSGPGQFF	TGTGCCAGCAGCCTGAGCGGCCCCGGGCAGTTCTTC	.	.	12	TRBV3-1/TRBV3-2	TRBJ2-1
CASSLTGGYGYTF	TGTGCCAGCAGTCTAACAGGGGGCTATGGCTACACCTTC	TRBD1	.	13	TRBV2	TRBJ1-2
CATSEAFQLGYTF	TGTGCCACCTCTGAGGCATTTCAGCTTGGCTACACCTTC	.	.	13	TRBV10-3	TRBJ1-2
CSVDYNRGPGYGYTF	TGCAGCGTGGATTACAACAGGGGGCCAGGCTATGGCTACACCTTC	TRBD1	.	15	TRBV29-1	TRBJ1-2
CASSPLTQGYGYTF	TGTGCCAGCTCACCACTTACCCAGGGCTATGGCTACACCTTC	.	once	14	TRBV18	TRBJ1-2
CASTPTSGNDIQYF	TGTGCCAGTACTCCGACTAGCGGGAATGACATTCAGTACTTC	TRBD2	.	14	TRBV19	TRBJ2-4
CATRTSGNTIYF	TGTGCCACTCGCACATCTGGAAACACCATATATTTT	.	.	12	TRBV7-2	TRBJ1-3
CASSFGTGDLYGYTF	TGTGCCAGCAGCTTTGGGACAGGGGATTTGTATGGCTACACCTTC	TRBD1	.	15	TRBV5-6	TRBJ1-2
CASSPLYASEAEAFF	TGTGCCAGCAGTCCCCTTTACGCGTCTGAGGCTGAAGCTTTCTTT	.	.	15	TRBV27	TRBJ1-1
CASSLAGGSGNTIYF	TGTGCCAGCAGCTTGGCGGGGGGCTCTGGAAACACCATATATTTT	.	.	15	TRBV5-8	TRBJ1-3
CASSQGQNQPQHF	TGTGCCAGCTCCCAGGGTCAGAATCAGCCCCAGCATTTT	.	.	13	TRBV18	TRBJ1-5
CASSPEYEQYF	TGCGCCAGCAGCCCAGAATACGAGCAGTACTTC	.	.	11	TRBV5-1	TRBJ2-7
CATMELATDTQYF	TGTGCCACCATGGAGCTCGCCACAGATACGCAGTATTTT	.	.	13	TRBV4-2	TRBJ2-3
CSAGRSYEQFF	TGCAGTGCTGGTCGGAGCTATGAGCAGTTCTTC	.	few	11	TRBV20-1	TRBJ2-1
CSVDPLGHPKSYGYTF	TGCAGCGTTGACCCCCTTGGCCACCCGAAGTCCTATGGCTACACCTTC	.	.	16	TRBV29-1	TRBJ1-2
CASSIRRGGTDTQYF	TGTGCCAGTAGTATAAGGCGGGGGGGCACAGATACGCAGTATTTT	TRBD2	.	15	TRBV19	TRBJ2-3